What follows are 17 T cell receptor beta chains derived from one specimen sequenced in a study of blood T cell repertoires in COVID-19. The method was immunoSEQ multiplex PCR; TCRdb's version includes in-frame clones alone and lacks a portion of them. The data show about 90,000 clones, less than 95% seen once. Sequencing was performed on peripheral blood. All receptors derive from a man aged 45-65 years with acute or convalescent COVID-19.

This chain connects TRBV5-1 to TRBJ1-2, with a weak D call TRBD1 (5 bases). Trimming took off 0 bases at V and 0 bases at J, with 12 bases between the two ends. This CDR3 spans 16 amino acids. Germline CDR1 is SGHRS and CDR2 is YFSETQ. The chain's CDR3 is CASSLGKGPSNYGYTF. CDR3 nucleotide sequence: TGCGCCAGCAGCTTGGGGAAGGGGCCATCTAACTATGGCTACACCTTC.

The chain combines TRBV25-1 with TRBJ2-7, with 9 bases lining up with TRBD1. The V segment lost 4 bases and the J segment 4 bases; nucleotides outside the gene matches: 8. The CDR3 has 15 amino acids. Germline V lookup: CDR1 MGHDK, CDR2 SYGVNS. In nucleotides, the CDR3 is TGTGCCAGCAGTGTCACCGGGACAGGGACGTACGAGCAGTACTTC. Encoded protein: CASSVTGTGTYEQYF.

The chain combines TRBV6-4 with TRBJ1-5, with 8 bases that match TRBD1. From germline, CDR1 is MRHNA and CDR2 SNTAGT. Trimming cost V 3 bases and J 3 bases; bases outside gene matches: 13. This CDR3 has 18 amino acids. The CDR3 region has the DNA TGTGCCAGCAGTGAATCTTCCAGGCAGGGGGCCCCCAATCAGCCCCAGCATTTT. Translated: CASSESSRQGAPNQPQHF.

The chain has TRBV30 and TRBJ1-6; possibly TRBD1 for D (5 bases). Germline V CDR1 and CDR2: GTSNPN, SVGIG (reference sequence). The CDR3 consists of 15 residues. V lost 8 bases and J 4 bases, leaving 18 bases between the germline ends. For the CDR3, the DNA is TGTGCCAGCCGGGGGGGAGCGGGATATAATTCACCCCTCCACTTT. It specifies CASRGGAGYNSPLHF.

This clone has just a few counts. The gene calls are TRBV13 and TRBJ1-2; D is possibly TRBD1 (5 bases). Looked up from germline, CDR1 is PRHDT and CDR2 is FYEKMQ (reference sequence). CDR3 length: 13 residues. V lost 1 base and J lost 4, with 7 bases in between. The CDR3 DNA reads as TGTGCCAGCAGCTTAGACGACAGCTATGGCTACACCTTC. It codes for CASSLDDSYGYTF.

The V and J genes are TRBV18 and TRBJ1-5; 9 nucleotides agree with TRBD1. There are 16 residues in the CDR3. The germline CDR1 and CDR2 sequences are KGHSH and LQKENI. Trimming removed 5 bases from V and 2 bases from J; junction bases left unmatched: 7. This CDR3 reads CASSAVQGAGNQPQHF. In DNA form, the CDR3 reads TGTGCCAGCTCAGCAGTACAGGGGGCTGGCAATCAGCCCCAGCATTTT.

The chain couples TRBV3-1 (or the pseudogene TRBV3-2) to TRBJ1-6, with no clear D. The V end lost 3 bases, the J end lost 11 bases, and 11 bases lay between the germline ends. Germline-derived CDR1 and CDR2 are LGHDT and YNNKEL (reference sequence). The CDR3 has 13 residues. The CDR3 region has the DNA TGTGCCAGCAGCCAGGCACCGACTCCACCCCTCCACTTT. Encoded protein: CASSQAPTPPLHF.

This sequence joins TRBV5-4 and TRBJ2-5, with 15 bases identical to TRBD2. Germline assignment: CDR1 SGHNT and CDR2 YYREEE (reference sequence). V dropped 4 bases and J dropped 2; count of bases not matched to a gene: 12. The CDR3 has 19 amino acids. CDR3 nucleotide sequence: TGTGCCAGCAGCATGGGACTAGCGGGAGGAAAAGTAGGACAAGAGACCCAGTACTTC. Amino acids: CASSMGLAGGKVGQETQYF.

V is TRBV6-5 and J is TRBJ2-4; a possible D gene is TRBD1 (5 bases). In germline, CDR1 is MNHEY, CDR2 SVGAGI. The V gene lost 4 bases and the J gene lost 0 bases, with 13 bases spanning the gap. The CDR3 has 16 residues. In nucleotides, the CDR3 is TGTGCCAGCAGTTCCTTACGACAGTTAGCCAAAAACATTCAGTACTTC. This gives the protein CASSSLRQLAKNIQYF.

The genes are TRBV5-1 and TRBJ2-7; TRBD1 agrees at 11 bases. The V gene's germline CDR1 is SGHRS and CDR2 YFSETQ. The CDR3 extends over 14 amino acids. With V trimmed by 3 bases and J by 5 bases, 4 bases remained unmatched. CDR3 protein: CASSWGQGVDEQYF. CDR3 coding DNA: TGCGCCAGCAGCTGGGGACAGGGGGTCGACGAGCAGTACTTC. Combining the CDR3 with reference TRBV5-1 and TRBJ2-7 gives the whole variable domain KAGVTQTPRYLIKTRGQQVTLSCSPISGHRSVSWYQQTPGQGLQFLFEYFSETQRNKGNFPGRFSGRQFSNSRSEMNVSTLELGDSALYLCASSWGQGVDEQYFGPGTRLTVT.

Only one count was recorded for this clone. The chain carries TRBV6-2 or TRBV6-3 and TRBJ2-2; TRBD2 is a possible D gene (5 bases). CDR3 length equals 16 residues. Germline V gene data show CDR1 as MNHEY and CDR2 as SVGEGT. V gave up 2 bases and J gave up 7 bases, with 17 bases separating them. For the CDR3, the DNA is TGTGCCAGCAGTTACACCCGGCCTAGCTCAGGCGGGGAGCTGTTTTTT. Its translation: CASSYTRPSSGGELFF.

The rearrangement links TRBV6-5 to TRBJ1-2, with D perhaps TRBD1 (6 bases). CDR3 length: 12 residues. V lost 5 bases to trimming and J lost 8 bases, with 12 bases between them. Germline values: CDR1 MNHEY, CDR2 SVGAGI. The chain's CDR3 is CASSRAQGGYTF. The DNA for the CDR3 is TGTGCCAGCAGTCGGGCTCAGGGGGGCTACACCTTC.

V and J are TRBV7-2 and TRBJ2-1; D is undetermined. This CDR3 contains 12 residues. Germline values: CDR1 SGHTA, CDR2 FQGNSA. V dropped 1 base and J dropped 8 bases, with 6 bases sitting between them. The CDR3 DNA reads TGTGCCAGCAGCTTAGTAGCATATGAGCAGTTCTTC. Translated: CASSLVAYEQFF.

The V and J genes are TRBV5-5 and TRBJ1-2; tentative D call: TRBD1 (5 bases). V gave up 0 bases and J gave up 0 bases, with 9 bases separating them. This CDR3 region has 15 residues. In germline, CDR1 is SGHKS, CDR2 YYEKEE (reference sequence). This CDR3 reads CASSLGQGPNYGYTF. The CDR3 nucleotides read TGTGCCAGCAGCTTGGGGCAGGGCCCTAACTATGGCTACACCTTC.

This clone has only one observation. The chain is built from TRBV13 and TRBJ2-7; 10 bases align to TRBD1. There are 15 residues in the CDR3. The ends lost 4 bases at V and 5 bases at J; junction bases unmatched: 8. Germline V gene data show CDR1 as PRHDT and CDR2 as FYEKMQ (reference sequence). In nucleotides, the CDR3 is TGTGCCAGCAGCTACACAGGGACAGGGGCCCACGAGCAGTACTTC. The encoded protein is CASSYTGTGAHEQYF.

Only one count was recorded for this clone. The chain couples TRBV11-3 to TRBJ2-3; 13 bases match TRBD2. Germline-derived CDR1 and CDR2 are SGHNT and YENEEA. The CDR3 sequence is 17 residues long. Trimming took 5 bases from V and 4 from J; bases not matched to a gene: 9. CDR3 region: CASSPGLAGVAADTQYF. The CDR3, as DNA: TGTGCCAGCAGCCCCGGACTAGCGGGAGTAGCGGCAGATACGCAGTATTTT.

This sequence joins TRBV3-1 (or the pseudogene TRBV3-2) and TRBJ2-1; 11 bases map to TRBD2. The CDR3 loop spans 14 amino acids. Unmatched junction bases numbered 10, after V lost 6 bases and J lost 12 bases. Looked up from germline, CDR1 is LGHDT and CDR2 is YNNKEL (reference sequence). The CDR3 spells CASRPGLAEGWQFF. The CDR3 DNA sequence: TGTGCCAGCAGACCGGGACTAGCGGAGGGGTGGCAGTTCTTC.